A single count supports the clone carrying this TCR beta chain. The CDR3 has 22 residues. The J segment lost 0 bases and the V segment lost 4 bases, leaving 15 bases of the junction unmatched. Germline values: CDR1 KGHSH, CDR2 LQKENI. The sample is drawn from a study of cytomegalovirus exposure and HLA in healthy donors. Study-level background: Earlier sequencing of around 190 million T cells yielded roughly 120 million unique TCR beta sequences.

Vbeta (60) and Jbeta (13) primers were used in the PCR. Generated by immunoSEQ multiplex PCR, the TCRdb table keeps only in-frame clones and is missing some. The sample includes around 150,000 clones, roughly 80% seen only once; the top ten take about 4.3%. Sequencing was carried out using PBMCs. The clonotype was recovered from a woman aged 40 to 49 in good health and CMV-seropositive. The V gene is TRBV18, the J gene TRBJ2-6, with 13 bases identical to TRBD2. The CDR3 nucleotides are TGTGCCAGCTCACGAAAAGGGGGAAAGGGACTAGCGGGGAACTCTGGGGCCAACGTCCTGACTTTC. This translates into CASSRKGGKGLAGNSGANVLTF.